The present T cell receptor beta chain was sequenced within a study of early T cells in non-severe SARS-CoV-2 infection. Study-wide background: Sequenced material consisted of bulk RNA (from unsorted whole blood), and chains were unpaired.

This clonotype was seen a handful of times. Its antigen is not known. Trimming left V 2 bases short and J 1 base short, with 18 bases between. The CDR3 contains 17 residues. From germline, CDR1 is SGDLS and CDR2 YYNGEE. Study-level points and caveats: Matching against VDJdb likely underestimated virus-specific expansions, favoring anti-spike CD8.

Individual cDNA molecules were tagged with unique molecular identifiers. Via MiXCR, TCRdb re-called the 5' RACE reads, giving one row per CDR3 protein. In the table there are tens of thousands of distinct CDR3 sequences, more than 5% of which are singletons. V usage is TRBV9 and J usage is TRBJ1-1; the D gene is possibly TRBD1 (6 bases). Source material: whole blood. The receptor was derived from an adult who was a healthcare worker with PCR-confirmed SARS-CoV-2 infection or an uninfected control (not recorded which). CDR3 protein: CASSVTSRGATNTEAFF. The CDR3 DNA reads TGTGCCAGCAGCGTGACGTCCCGGGGGGCGACGAACACTGAAGCTTTCTTT.